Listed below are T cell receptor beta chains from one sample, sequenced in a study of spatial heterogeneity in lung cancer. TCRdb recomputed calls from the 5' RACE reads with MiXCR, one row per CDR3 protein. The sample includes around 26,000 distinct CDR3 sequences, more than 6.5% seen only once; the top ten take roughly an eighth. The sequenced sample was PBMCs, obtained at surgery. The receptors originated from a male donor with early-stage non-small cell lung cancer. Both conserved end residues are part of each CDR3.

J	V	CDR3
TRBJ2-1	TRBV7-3	CASSMTAYNEQFF
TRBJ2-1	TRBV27	CASRLAGLSYNEQFF
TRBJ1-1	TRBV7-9	CASRWTGANTEAFF
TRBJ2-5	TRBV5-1	CASSETVSQETQYF
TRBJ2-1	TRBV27	CASSPLGRGNNEQFF
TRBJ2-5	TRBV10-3	CAIRNGGGPQETQYF
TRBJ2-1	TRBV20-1	CSATRFENEQFF
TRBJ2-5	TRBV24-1	CATSDPTPGLEETQYF
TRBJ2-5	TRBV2	CASSLTRRETQYF
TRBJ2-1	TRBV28	CASSYLTVYNEQFF
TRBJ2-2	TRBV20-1	CSARDSRTATGELFF
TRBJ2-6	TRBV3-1	CASSQRRASGANVLTF
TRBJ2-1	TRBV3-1	CASSQGRAAPRVYNEQFF
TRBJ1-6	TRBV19	CASSSAGTGLIPRGSPLHF
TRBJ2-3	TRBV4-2	CASSQEPAAPTDTQYF
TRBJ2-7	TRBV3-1	CASSPAPHAEQYF
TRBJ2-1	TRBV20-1	CSAATGPNEQFF
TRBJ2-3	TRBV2	CASSESGRTTDTQYF
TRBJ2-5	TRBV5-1	CASSLTVHQETQYF
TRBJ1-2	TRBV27	CASSLDRTYGYTF
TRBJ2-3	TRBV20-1	CSAPSGGTDTQYF
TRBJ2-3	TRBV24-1	CATSGTRGTDTQYF
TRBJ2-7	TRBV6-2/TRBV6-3	CASTRDEDTYEQYF
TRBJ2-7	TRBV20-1	CSASKGTRGYEQYF
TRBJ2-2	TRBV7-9	CASSLRGQLNTGELFF
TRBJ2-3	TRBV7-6	CASSLRPSTDTQYF
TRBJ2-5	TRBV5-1	CASSLAAGGHQETQYF
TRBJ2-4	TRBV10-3	CAISESGTGDIQYF
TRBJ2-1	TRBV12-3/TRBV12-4	CASRKPGLAGVPEQFF
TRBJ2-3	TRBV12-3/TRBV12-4	CASTQGGLSTDTQYF
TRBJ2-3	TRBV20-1	CSARLMDATARGDTQYF
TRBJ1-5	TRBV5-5	CASSLLTGNQPQHF
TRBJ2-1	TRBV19	CASSVGLFNEQFF
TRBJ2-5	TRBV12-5	CASGLPPRTGPSFSGETQYF
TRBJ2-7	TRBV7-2	CASSLLGLAGEEQYF
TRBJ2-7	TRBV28	CASKGGGLGQYF
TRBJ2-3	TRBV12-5	CASATGTSGDTQYF
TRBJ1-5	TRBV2	CASSGAYGQGNNQPQHF
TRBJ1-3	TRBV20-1	CSARDRAPGNTIYF
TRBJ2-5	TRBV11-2	CASNLGPRETQYF
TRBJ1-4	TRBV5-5	CASSLQVGTNEKLFF
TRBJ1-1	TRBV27	CASSLSAASTEAFF
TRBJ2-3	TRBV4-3	CASSQAASGRARDTQYF
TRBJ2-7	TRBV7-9	CASSLGQPYEQYF
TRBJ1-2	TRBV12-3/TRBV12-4	CASSSGAQRGYTF
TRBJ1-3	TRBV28	CASRITGSGNTIYF
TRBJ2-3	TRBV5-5	CASSLAGGVDTQYF
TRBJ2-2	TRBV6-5	CASRPGTDTGELFF
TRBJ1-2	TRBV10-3	CAIRGTGGSGYTF
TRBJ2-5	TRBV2	CASRRLRGDQETQYF
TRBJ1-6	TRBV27	CASSWQGSPLHF
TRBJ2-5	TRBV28	CASSIPGQGYQETQYF
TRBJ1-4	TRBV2	CASSPFGLFNEKLFF
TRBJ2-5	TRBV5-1	CASSTWTGQETQYF
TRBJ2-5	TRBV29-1	CSVGSISQETQYF
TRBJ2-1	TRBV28	CASSLPRNEQFF
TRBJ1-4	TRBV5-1	CASSLVGPASHEKLFF
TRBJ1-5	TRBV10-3	CAISETGYEPQHF